This is a list of T cell receptor beta chains from one sample in a study of early T cells in non-severe SARS-CoV-2 infection. In TCRdb, the 5' RACE reads were re-called with MiXCR into one record per CDR3 protein. The sample contains around 50,000 distinct CDR3 sequences, approximately 10% of which appear only once. The sequencing sample was made of whole blood. The receptors here all came from an adult who was a healthcare worker with PCR-confirmed SARS-CoV-2 infection or an uninfected control (not recorded which). The CDR3 runs from the conserved cysteine through the conserved F or W. Each record gives: CDR3 length, V gene, D gene, clone size, J gene, CDR3 DNA, CDR3 protein. D genes are given only for firm matches. Rows may omit the clone size; those that give it use once, few, many or a size class.

>12|TRBV11-2|TRBD1|.|TRBJ1-1
TGTGCCAGCAGAAACACAGGGGAGCGCGCTTTCTTT
CASRNTGERAFF
>13|TRBV20-1|.|.|TRBJ1-5
TGCAGTGCCGCGCTAGGGGCGGATCAGCCCCAGCATTTT
CSAALGADQPQHF
>14|TRBV10-3|TRBD2|few|TRBJ2-7
TGTGCCATCAGTGACCTAGCGGGAGGTCTCGAGCAGTACTTC
CAISDLAGGLEQYF
>14|TRBV2|.|few|TRBJ1-1
TGTGCCATCCATAGCAGCGTCATGAACACTGAAGCTTTCTTT
CAIHSSVMNTEAFF
>13|TRBV5-1|.|.|TRBJ2-7
TGCGCCAGCAGAGAGGTTATCTCCTACGAGCAGTACTTC
CASREVISYEQYF
>14|TRBV12-3/TRBV12-4|.|few|TRBJ1-1
TGTGCCAGCGCCCCTTGGGAGGGAGGCACTGAAGCTTTCTTT
CASAPWEGGTEAFF
>18|TRBV2|TRBD1|many|TRBJ1-4
TGTGCCAGCAGGACCGGGACAGGGGGCTTTCGGACTAATGAAAAACTGTTTTTT
CASRTGTGGFRTNEKLFF
>13|TRBV6-5|.|.|TRBJ2-3
TGTGCCAGTGGGTTGCGGGAAGCAGATACGCAGTATTTT
CASGLREADTQYF
>15|TRBV10-3|TRBD2|medium-sized|TRBJ2-7
TGTGCCATCAGTGGCCTAGCGGGGGCAACCTACGAGCAGTACTTC
CAISGLAGATYEQYF
>14|TRBV18|.|many|TRBJ2-5
TGTGCCAGCTCTGCCGGGAGAATTGGGGAGACCCAGTACTTC
CASSAGRIGETQYF
>13|TRBV11-2|TRBD1|.|TRBJ2-3
TGTGCCAGCAGCCCCGAGACAGGGCGTACGCAGTATTTT
CASSPETGRTQYF
>15|TRBV5-5|TRBD1|many|TRBJ2-2
TGTGCCAGCAGCCAGGCGACAGGGGGCTCCGGGGAGCTGTTTTTT
CASSQATGGSGELFF
>15|TRBV11-2|TRBD1|few|TRBJ1-6
TGTGCCAGCAGCTTGGTCACAGGGGCCAATTCACCCCTCCACTTT
CASSLVTGANSPLHF
>10|TRBV29-1|.|.|TRBJ2-5
TGCAGCGTCATACGGGAGACCCAGTACTTC
CSVIRETQYF
>14|TRBV28|TRBD1|.|TRBJ2-7
TGTGCCAGCAGGGGGACAGCGAGCTCCTACGAGCAGTACTTC
CASRGTASSYEQYF
>15|TRBV7-2|TRBD1|many|TRBJ2-7
TGTGCCAGCAGCTCCCCCAGGGGGCGCCTGAACGAGCAGTACTTC
CASSSPRGRLNEQYF
>13|TRBV20-1|TRBD2|few|TRBJ2-1
TGCAGTGCTATGGGACTAGCGGGCTCTGACCAGTTCTTC
CSAMGLAGSDQFF
>13|TRBV10-3|.|many|TRBJ1-1
TGTGCCATCAGTGCGGGGGGACGGACTGAAGCTTTCTTT
CAISAGGRTEAFF
>13|TRBV2|.|few|TRBJ2-7
TGTGCCAGCAGTGAAGAAGTGGGGAACGAGCAGTACTTC
CASSEEVGNEQYF
>15|TRBV12-3/TRBV12-4|.|many|TRBJ2-1
TGTGCCAGCAGTTTTAGCAGGGCCTGGGGCAATGAGCAGTTCTTC
CASSFSRAWGNEQFF
>12|TRBV30|.|.|TRBJ2-3
TGTGCCTGGAGCTTTGGGGCAGATACGCAGTATTTT
CAWSFGADTQYF
>14|TRBV5-1|.|.|TRBJ2-7
TGCGCCAGCAACCCCTTCGACAGCTCCTACGAGCAGTACTTC
CASNPFDSSYEQYF
>15|TRBV28|.|.|TRBJ2-5
TGTGCCAGCAGTTTAGGGGGGACCAACTTAGAGACCCAGTACTTC
CASSLGGTNLETQYF
>15|TRBV5-4|.|.|TRBJ2-3
TGTGCCAGCAGCCCAGAAGGGGGGCTGAAAGATACGCAGTATTTT
CASSPEGGLKDTQYF
>16|TRBV7-6|TRBD2|few|TRBJ2-1
TGTGCCAGCAGCTTCGGGGGGACTAGCGGGACCAATGAGCAGTTCTTC
CASSFGGTSGTNEQFF
>12|TRBV29-1|.|once|TRBJ2-5
TGCAGCGTTGAAGAGAGAGGGGAGACCCAGTACTTC
CSVEERGETQYF
>16|TRBV5-1|.|many|TRBJ2-3
TGCGCCAGCAGCTCGGATCCTGGGGTTGGCACAGATACGCAGTATTTT
CASSSDPGVGTDTQYF
>15|TRBV5-1|TRBD1|few|TRBJ1-1
TGCGCCAGCAGCTCCTGGACAGGGAGCAACACTGAAGCTTTCTTT
CASSSWTGSNTEAFF
>13|TRBV5-1|.|.|TRBJ1-5
TGCGCCAGCAGCGCGGAGGGGGATCAGCCCCAGCATTTT
CASSAEGDQPQHF
>12|TRBV13|.|many|TRBJ2-1
TGTGCCAGCAGTTGGAGGTACAATGAGCAGTTCTTC
CASSWRYNEQFF
>13|TRBV3-1|.|few|TRBJ2-7
TGTGCCAGCAGCCAAGATTATGGCTACGAGCAGTACTTC
CASSQDYGYEQYF
>15|TRBV29-1|TRBD1|many|TRBJ1-2
TGCAGCGTTGAAGAGGGAACAGGGGGCGGCTATGGCTACACCTTC
CSVEEGTGGGYGYTF
>15|TRBV3-1|.|many|TRBJ2-5
TGTGCCAGCAGCCAATTCCCTGGGCGGCAAGAGACCCAGTACTTC
CASSQFPGRQETQYF
>15|TRBV28|.|few|TRBJ2-7
TGTGCCAGCCCCCCCCCGGGTCTAAACTCCTACGAGCAGTACTTC
CASPPPGLNSYEQYF
>14|TRBV4-1|.|many|TRBJ1-2
TGCGCCAGCAGCCACGACTTAGCTAACTATGGCTACACCTTC
CASSHDLANYGYTF
>15|TRBV20-1|TRBD2|many|TRBJ2-4
TGCTCGACTAGCGGGGGGGCGCGGGCCAAAAACATTCAGTACTTC
CSTSGGARAKNIQYF